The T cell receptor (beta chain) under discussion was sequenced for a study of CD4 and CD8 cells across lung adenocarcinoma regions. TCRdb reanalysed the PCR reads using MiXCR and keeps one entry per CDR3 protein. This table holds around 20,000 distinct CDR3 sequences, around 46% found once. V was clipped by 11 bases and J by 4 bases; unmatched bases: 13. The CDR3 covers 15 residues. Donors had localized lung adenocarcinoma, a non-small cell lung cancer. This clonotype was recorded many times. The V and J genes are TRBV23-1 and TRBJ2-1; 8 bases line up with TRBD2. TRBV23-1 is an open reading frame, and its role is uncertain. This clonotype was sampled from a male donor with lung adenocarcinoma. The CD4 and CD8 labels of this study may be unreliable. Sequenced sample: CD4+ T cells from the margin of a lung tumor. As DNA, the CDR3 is TGCGCCGGGTATACGGGAGCGGGAGATTACAATGAGCAGTTCTTC. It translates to CAGYTGAGDYNEQFF.